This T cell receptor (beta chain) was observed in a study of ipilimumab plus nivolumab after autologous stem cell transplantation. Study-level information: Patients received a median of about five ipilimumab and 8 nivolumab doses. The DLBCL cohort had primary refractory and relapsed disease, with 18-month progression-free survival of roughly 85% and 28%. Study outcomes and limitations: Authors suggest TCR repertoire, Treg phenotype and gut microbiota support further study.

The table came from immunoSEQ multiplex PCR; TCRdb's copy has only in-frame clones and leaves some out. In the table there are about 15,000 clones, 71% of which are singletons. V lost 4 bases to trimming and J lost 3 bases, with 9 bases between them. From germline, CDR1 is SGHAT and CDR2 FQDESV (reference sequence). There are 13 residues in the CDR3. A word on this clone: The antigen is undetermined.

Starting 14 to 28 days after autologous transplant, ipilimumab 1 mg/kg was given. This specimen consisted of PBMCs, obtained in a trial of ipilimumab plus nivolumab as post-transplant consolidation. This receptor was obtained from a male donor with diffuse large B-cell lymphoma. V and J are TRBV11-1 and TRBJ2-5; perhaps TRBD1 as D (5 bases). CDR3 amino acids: CASSSDREETQYF. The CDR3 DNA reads TGTGCCAGCAGCTCCGACAGAGAAGAGACCCAGTACTTC.